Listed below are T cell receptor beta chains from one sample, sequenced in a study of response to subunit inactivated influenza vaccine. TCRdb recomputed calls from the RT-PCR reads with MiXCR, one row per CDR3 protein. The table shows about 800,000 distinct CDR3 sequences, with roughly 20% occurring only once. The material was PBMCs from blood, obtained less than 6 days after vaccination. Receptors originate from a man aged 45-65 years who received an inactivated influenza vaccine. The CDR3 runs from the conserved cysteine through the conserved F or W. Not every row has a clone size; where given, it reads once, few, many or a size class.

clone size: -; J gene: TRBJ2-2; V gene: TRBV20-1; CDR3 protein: CSAKWDPGELFF
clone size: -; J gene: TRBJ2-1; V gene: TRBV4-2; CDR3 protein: CASSQPLQRKSSYNEQFF
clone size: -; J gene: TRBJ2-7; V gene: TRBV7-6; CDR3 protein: CASSSRESHEQYF
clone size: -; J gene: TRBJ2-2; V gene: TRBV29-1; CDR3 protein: CSVGYTGGGTGELFF
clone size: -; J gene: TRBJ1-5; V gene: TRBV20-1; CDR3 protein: CSASSTGFNQPQHF
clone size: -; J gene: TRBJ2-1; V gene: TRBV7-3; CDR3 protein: CASREGVSSYNEQFF
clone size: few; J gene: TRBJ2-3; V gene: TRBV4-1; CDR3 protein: CASSHPSGGLHTQYF
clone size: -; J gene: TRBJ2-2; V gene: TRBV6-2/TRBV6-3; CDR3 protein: CASRPETLGSPNTGELFF
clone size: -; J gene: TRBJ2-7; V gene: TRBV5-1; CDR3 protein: CASSLANGGAYEQYF
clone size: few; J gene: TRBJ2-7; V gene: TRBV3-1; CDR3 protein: CASSLGPGAIYEQYF
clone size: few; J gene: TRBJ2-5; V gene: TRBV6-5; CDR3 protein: CASVLAGKETQYF
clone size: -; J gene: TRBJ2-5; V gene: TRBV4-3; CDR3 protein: CASSLGKGETQYF
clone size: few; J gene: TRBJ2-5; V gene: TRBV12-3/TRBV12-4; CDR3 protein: CASRGGTGGRETQYF
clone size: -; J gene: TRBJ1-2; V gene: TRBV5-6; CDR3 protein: CASSWGTGFGTF
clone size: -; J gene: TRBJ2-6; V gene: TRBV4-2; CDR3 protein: CASSQGGRGANVLTF
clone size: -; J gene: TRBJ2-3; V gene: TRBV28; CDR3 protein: CASSSMGQGVDTQYF
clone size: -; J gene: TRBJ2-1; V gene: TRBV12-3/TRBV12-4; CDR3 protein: CASSFLANSSYNEQFF
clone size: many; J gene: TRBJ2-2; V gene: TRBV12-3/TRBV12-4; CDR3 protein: CASSKDRGFTGELFF
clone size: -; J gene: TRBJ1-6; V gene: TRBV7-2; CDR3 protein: CASSLQNNSPLHF
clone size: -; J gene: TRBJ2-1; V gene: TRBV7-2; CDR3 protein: CASSKLAGRYNEQFF
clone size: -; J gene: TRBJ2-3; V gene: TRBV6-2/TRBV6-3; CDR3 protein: CASSYKISASGNIRTDTQYF
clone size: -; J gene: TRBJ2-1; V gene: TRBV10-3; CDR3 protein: CAIRDAGASNEQFF
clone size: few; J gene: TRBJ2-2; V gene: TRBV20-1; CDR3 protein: CSARDIAGYISGELFF
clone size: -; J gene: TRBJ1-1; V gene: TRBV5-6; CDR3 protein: CASSRLTARDTEAFF
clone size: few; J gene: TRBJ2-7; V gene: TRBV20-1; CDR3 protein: CSARNRDKYEQYF
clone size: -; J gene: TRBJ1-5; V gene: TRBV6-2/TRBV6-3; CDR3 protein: CASSYGPHQPQHF
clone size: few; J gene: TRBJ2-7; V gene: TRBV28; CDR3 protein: CASRPYNEGTHRRSYEQYF
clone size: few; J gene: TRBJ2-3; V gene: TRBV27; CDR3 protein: CATRGWGSPDTQYF
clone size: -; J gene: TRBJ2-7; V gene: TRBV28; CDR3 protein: CASSSPGQGTYEQYF
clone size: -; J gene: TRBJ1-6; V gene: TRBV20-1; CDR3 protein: CSAPRTGGYSPLHF
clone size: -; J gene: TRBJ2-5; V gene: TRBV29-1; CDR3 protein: CSVVRLVQETQYF
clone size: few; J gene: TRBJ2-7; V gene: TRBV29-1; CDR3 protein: CSAIGTDYEQYF
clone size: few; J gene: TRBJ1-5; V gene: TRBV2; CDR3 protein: CASSETGRRNQPQHF
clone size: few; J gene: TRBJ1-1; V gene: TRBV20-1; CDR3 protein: CSATQPGLNTEAFF
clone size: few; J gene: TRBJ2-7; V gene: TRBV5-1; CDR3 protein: CASSPRRDRGLYEQYF
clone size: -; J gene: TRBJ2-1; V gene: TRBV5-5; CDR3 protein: CASSWQLAGGWNEQFF
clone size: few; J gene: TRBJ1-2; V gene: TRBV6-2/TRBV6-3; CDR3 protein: CASRTTGDYGYTF
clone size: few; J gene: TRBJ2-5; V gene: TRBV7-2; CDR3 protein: CASSSRTRGTQYF
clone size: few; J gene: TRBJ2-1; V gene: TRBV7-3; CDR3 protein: CASSLRWEQFF
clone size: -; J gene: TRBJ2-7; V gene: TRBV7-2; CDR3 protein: CASSFAGTGAYYEQYF
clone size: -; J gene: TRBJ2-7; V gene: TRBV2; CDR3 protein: CASRTGESYEQYF
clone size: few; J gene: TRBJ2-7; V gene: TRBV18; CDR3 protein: CASSPRLGQGEEQYF
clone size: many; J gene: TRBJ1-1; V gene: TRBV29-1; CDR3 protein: CSVVGQAMNTEAFF
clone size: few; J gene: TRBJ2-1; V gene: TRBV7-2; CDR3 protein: CASSPGTSEFF
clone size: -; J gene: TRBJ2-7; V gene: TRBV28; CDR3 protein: CASGTVAYEQYF
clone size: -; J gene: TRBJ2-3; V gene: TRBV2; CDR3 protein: CASNPGQPADTQYF
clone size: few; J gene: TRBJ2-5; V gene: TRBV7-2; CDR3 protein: CASSLVPQTQYF
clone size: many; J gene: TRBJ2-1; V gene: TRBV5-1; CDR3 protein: CASSGDRSSYNEQFF
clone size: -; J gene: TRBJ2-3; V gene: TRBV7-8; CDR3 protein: CASSSFLAATDTQYF